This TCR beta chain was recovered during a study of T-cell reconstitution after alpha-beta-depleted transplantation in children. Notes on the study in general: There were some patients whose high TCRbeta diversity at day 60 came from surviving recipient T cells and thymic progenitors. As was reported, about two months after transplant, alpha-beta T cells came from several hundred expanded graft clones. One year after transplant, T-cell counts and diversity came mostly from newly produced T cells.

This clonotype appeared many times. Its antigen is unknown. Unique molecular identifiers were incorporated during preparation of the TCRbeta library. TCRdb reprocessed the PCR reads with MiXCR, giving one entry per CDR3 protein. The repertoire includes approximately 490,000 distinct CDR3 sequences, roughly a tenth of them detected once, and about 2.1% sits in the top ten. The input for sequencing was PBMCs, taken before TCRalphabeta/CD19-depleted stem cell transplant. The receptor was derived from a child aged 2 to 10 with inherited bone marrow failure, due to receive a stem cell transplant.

Here the CDR3 reads CSASAGDYYEQYF. The CDR3 DNA is TGCAGTGCTAGCGCCGGGGATTACTACGAGCAGTACTTC. This chain links TRBV20-1 with TRBJ2-7; TRBD2 is a possible D gene (5 bases). V was pared by 3 bases and J by 3 bases, with 12 bases between. CDR3 size: 13 residues. CDR1 is DFQATT, CDR2 SNEGSKA, per germline (reference sequence).